The next 2 T cell receptor beta chains were all read from a single sample in a study of regulatory T cells in long-lasting Graves disease (dated by TCRdb to the early 2020s). Taken with the paper, the label for time point translates to: persistent/refractory GD, antithyroid drugs over 5 years with positive TRAb. For both TCR sequencing and RNA sequencing, RNA was extracted from PBMCs in TRIzol. The library was made by multiplex PCR. The sequencing machine was an Illumina HiSeq 4000. iRepertoire HTBI primers and Arm-PCR amplification of CDR3 regions were used to construct TCR beta libraries. TCRdb handled the public reads itself, with Q25 trimming in fastp and clone calling in MiXCR, and kept productive beta chains. Identical CDR3 protein sequences are pooled into one entry, listed with their most common genes and DNA. The sample records about 430,000 distinct CDR3 sequences, approximately 22% of which are singletons. Clones ranked in the top ten supply about 13% of the sample.

Here the sequenced sample was peripheral blood mononuclear cells (PBMCs), taken when the disease was refractory, from a patient treated with antithyroid drugs. The source is a female donor with Graves disease.

Many counts were recorded for this clonotype. V and J are TRBV7-8 and TRBJ2-5; TRBD1 aligns across 10 bases. The V gene's germline CDR1 is SGHVS and CDR2 FQNEAQ. With 3 bases clipped from V and 3 bases from J, the junction kept 4 bases outside the gene matches. The CDR3 runs 15 residues. CDR3 residues: CASSFGTGEEETQYF. Here the CDR3 DNA reads TGTGCCAGCAGCTTTGGGACAGGGGAGGAAGAGACCCAGTACTTC.

There are many counts of this clonotype. V is TRBV28 and J is TRBJ2-7, with D perhaps being TRBD1 or TRBD2 (6 bases each). With 11 bases removed from V and 5 bases from J, the gap between germline ends came to 22 bases. CDR1 is MDHEN, CDR2 SYDVKM, per germline. This CDR3 has 14 amino acids. In DNA, the CDR3 is TGTGCCGGCTCAGGGGCGGGAATCGCCCACGAGCAGTACTTC. This translates into CAGSGAGIAHEQYF.